This T cell receptor beta chain is drawn from a study of blood T cell repertoires in COVID-19. For the study at large: COVID-19 samples collected from the United States, Italy and Spain covered acute and convalescent phases. The analysed material was cDNA or gDNA that came from T cells, B-cell-depleted T cells, or PBMCs.

Seattle cases were enrolled at active infection and followed longitudinally. V lost 1 base and J 0 bases, leaving 13 bases between the germline ends. The CDR3 contains 17 residues. Germline V gene sequence: CDR1 MGHRA, CDR2 YSYEKL. Per the authors' pipeline: For nucleated cells, counts were estimated from reference gene primer amplification. Generated by immunoSEQ multiplex PCR, the TCRdb table keeps only in-frame clones and is missing some. The D gene and trimming were derived from the DNA, and the V and J assignments and clone size from that table. The table has about 340,000 clones, 85% to 90% seen once.

The rearrangement uses TRBV4-1 and TRBJ1-5, with no clear D. The source is a woman aged 50 to 60 with COVID-19, enrolled during active disease. Sequenced sample: peripheral blood. The CDR3 coding sequence is TGCGCCAGCAGCCAAGGTGGGCAAGCATATAGCAATCAGCCCCAGCATTTT. This gives the protein CASSQGGQAYSNQPQHF.